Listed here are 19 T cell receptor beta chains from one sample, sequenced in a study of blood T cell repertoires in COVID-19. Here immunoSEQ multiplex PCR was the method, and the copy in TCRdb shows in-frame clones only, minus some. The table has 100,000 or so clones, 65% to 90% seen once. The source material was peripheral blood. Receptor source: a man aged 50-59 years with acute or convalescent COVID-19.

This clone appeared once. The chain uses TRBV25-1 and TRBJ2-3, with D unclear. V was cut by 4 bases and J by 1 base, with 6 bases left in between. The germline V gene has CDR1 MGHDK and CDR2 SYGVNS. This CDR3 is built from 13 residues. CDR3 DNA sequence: TGTGCCAGCAGTGTGGGCCGCACAGATACGCAGTATTTT. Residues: CASSVGRTDTQYF.

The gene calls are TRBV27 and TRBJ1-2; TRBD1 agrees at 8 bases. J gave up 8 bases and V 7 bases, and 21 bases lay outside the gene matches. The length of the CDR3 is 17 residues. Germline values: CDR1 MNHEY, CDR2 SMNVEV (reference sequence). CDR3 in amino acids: CASISHTPPGGRGGYTF. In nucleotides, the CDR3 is TGTGCCAGCATAAGCCACACTCCTCCAGGGGGCAGGGGAGGCTACACCTTC.

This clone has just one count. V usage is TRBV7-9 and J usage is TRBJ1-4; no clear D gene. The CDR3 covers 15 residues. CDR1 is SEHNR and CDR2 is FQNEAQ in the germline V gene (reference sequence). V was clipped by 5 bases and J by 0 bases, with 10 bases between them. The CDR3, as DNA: TGTGCCAGCAGCGCAGTATCGACAACTAATGAAAAACTGTTTTTT. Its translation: CASSAVSTTNEKLFF.

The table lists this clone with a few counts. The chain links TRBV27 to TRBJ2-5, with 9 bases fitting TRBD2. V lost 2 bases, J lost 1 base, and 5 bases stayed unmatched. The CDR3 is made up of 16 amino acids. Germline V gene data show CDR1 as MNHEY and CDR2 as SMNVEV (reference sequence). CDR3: CASSLAGGMVQETQYF. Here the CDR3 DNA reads TGTGCCAGCAGTTTAGCGGGGGGGATGGTCCAAGAGACCCAGTACTTC.

The CDR3 region is CASSDGGAPSEQYF. As DNA, the CDR3 is TGCGCCAGCAGTGACGGGGGGGCCCCCTCCGAGCAGTACTTC. The chain uses TRBV10-2 and TRBJ2-7; the match to TRBD2 covers 8 bases. Germline values: CDR1 WSHSY, CDR2 SAAADI. This CDR3 has 14 residues. The trim removed 3 bases at V and 6 bases at J, leaving 7 bases unmatched.

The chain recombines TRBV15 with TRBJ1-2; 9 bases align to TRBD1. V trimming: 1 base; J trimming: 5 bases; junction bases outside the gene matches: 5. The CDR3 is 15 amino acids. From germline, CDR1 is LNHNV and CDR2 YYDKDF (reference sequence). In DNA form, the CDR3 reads TGTGCCACCAGCAGAGGAAGGGGACAGGGTTATGGCTACACCTTC. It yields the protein CATSRGRGQGYGYTF.

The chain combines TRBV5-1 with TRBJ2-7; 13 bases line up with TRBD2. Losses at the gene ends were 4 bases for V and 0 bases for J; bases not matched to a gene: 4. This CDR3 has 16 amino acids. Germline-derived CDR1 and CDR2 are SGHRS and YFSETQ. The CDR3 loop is CASSVGLAGPSYEQYF. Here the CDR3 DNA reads TGCGCCAGCAGCGTGGGACTAGCGGGACCCTCCTACGAGCAGTACTTC.

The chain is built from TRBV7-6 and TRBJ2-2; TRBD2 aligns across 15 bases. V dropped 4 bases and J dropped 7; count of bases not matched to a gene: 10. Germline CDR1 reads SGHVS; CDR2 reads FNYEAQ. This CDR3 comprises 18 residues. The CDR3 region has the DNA TGTGCCAGCAGCTCCTCCGGGACTAGCGGGGGGAAGGGCGGGGAGCTGTTTTTT. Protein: CASSSSGTSGGKGGELFF.

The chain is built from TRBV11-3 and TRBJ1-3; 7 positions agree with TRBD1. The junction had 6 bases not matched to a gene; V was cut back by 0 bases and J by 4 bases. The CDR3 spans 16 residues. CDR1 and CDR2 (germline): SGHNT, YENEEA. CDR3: CASSLESDRAGNTIYF. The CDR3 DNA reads TGTGCCAGCAGCTTAGAGTCCGACAGGGCCGGAAACACCATATATTTT.

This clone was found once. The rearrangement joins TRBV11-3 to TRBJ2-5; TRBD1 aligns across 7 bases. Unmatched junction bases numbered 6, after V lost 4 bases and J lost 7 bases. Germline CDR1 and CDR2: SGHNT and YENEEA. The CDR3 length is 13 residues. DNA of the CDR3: TGTGCCAGCAGCTCTCAGGGGGTCGGGACCCAGTACTTC. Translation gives CASSSQGVGTQYF.

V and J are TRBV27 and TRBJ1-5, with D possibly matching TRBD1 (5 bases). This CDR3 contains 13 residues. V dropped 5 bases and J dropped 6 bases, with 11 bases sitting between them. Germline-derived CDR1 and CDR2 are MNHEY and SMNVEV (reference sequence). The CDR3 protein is CASSPGGGQPQHF. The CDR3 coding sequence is TGTGCCAGCAGTCCCGGGGGTGGTCAGCCCCAGCATTTT.

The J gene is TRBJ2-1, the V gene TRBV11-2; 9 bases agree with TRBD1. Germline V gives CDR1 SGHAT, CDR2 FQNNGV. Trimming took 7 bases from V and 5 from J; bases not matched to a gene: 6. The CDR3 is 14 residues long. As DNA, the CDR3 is TGTGCCAGCACCGCACAGGGGGCCGACAATGAGCAGTTCTTC. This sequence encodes CASTAQGADNEQFF.

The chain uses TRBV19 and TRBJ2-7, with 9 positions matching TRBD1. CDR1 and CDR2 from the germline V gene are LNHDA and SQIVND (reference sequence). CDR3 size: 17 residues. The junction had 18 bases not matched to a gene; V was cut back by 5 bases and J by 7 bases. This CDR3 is CASSPQRGGQGTYEQYF. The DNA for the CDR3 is TGTGCCAGTAGTCCACAGAGGGGGGGACAGGGAACATATGAGCAGTACTTC.

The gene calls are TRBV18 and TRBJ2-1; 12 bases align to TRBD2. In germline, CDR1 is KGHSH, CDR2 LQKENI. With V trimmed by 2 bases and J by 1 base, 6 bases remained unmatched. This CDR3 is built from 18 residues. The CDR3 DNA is TGTGCCAGCTCACCAGAGACTAGCGGGAGAGGGTCCTACAATGAGCAGTTCTTC. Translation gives CASSPETSGRGSYNEQFF.

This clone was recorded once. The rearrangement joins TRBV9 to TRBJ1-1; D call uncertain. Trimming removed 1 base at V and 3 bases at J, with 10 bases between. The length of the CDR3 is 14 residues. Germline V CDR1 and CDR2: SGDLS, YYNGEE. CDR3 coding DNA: TGTGCCAGCAGCGTATTCGCCACTGACACTGAAGCTTTCTTT. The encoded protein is CASSVFATDTEAFF.

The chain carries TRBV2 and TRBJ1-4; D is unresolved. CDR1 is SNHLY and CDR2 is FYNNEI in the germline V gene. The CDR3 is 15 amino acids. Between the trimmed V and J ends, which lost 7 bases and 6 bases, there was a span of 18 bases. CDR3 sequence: CASKPEVDKYEKLFF. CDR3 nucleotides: TGTGCCAGCAAGCCTGAAGTCGACAAGTATGAAAAACTGTTTTTT.

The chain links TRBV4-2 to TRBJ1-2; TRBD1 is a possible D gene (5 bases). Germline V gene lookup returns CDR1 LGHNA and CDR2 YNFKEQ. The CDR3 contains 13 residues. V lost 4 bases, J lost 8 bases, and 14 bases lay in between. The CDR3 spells CASSREGAGGYTF. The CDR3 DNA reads TGTGCCAGCAGCCGCGAAGGGGCCGGAGGCTACACCTTC.

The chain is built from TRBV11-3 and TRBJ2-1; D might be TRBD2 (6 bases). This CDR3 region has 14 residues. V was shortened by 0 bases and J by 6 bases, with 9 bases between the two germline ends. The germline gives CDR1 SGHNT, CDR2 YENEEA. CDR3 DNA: TGTGCCAGCAGCTTAGATCGACTAGGCAATGAGCAGTTCTTC. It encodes CASSLDRLGNEQFF.

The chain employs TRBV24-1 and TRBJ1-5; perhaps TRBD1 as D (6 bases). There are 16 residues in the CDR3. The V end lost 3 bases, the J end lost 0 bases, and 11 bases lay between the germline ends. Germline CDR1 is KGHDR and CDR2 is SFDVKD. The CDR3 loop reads CATSDGQSNSNQPQHF. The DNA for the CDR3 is TGTGCCACCAGTGATGGACAGTCGAATAGCAATCAGCCCCAGCATTTT.